This T cell receptor (beta chain) appears in the sequencing data of a study of blood T cell repertoires in COVID-19. Overall study context: There were acute and convalescent COVID-19 samples, and they came from the United States, Italy and Spain. Sample material is recorded as cDNA or gDNA derived from T cells, B-cell-depleted T cells, or PBMCs.

The J segment lost 5 bases and the V segment lost 4 bases, leaving 3 bases of the junction unmatched. Germline assignment: CDR1 SGHTA and CDR2 FQGTGA. The CDR3 consists of 13 residues. This clone was observed a few times. Sequencing used immunoSEQ multiplex PCR; TCRdb keeps in-frame clones, though not all of them. Of 110,000 or so clones listed, roughly 80% were seen once; the top ten hold around 8%. The sequencing sample was made of peripheral blood. The sequence came from a woman between 35 and 50 years old with acute or convalescent COVID-19. This chain links TRBV7-3 with TRBJ1-1; 8 nucleotides match TRBD1. The CDR3 DNA reads as TGTGCCAGCAGCTGGACAGGGCGAACTGAAGCTTTCTTT. This translates into CASSWTGRTEAFF. The full variable domain, rest sourced from reference TRBV7-3 and TRBJ1-1, is GAGVSQTPSNKVTEKGKYVELRCDPISGHTALYWYRQSLGQGPEFLIYFQGTGAADDSGLPNDRFFAVRPEGSVSTLKIQRTERGDSAVYLCASSWTGRTEAFFGQGTRLTVV.